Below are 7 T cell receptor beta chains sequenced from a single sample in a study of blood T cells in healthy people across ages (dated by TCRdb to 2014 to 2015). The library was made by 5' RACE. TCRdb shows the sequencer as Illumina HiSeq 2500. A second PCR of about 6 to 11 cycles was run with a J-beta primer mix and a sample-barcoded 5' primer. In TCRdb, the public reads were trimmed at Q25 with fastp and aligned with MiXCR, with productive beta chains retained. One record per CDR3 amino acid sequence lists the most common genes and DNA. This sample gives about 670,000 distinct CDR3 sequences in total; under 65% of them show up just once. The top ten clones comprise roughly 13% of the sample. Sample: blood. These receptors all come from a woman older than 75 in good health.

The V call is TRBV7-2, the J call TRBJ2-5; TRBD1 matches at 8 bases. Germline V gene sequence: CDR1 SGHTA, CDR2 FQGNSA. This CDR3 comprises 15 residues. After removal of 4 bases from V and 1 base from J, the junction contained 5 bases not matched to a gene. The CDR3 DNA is TGTGCCAGCAGCTCCGACAGGGGACCCCAAGAGACCCAGTACTTC. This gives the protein CASSSDRGPQETQYF.

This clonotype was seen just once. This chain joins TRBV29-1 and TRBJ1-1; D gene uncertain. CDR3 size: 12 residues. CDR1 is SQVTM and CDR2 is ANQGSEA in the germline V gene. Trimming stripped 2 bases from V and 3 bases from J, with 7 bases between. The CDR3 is CSVERSYTEAFF. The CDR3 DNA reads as TGCAGCGTTGAAAGGTCTTACACTGAAGCTTTCTTT.

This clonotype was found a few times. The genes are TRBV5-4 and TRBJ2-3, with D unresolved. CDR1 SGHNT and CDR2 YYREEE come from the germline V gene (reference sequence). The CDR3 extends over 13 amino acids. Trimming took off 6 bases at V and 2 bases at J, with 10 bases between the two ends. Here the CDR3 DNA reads TGTGCCAGCACCGGCCCTAACACAGATACGCAGTATTTT. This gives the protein CASTGPNTDTQYF.

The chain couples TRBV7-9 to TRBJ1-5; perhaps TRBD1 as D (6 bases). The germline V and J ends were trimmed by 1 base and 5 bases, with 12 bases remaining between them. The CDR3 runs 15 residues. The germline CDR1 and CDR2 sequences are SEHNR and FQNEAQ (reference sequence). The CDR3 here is CASSLGTDGYQPQHF. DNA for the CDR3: TGTGCCAGCAGCTTAGGGACAGACGGATATCAGCCCCAGCATTTT.

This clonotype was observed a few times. The CDR3 DNA is TGTGCCAGCAGTGAAACAGCACCGTATAGCAATCAGCCCCAGCATTTT. Translating gives CASSETAPYSNQPQHF. The chain couples TRBV2 to TRBJ1-5; no firm D call. The CDR3 has 16 amino acids. Germline CDR1 SNHLY, CDR2 FYNNEI. Trimming shortened V by 2 bases and J by 0 bases, and 11 bases separated the two germline ends.

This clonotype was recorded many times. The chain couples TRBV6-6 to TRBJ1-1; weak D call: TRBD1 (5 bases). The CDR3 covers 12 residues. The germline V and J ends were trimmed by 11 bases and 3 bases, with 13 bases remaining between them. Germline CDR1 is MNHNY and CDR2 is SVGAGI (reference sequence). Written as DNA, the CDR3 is TGTGCCGGGGCTCGGGGAGACACTGAAGCTTTCTTT. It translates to CAGARGDTEAFF.

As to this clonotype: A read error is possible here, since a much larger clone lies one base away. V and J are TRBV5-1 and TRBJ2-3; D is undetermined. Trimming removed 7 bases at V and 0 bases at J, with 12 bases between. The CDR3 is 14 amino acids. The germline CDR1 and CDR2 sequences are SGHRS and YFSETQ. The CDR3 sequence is CASGWGTSTDTQYF. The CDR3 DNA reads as TGCGCCAGCGGGTGGGGTACTAGCACAGATACGCAGTATTTT.